This passage covers 24 T cell receptor beta chains from one sample sequenced in a study of blood T cell repertoires in COVID-19. The table came from immunoSEQ multiplex PCR; TCRdb's copy has only in-frame clones and leaves some out. The table records 200,000 to 250,000 clones, 80% to 85% of them present only once. The sequenced sample was peripheral blood. The receptors originated from a human donor in a cohort sampled during active COVID-19.

This clone was observed a few times. V and J are TRBV11-2 and TRBJ2-7; tentatively, D is TRBD1 (7 bases). The CDR3 has 15 residues. V dropped 5 bases and J dropped 0 bases, with 14 bases sitting between them. The germline V gene has CDR1 SGHAT and CDR2 FQNNGV. The CDR3 DNA reads TGTGCCAGCAGCACCCGACAGGGAGGCTCCTACGAGCAGTACTTC. It specifies CASSTRQGGSYEQYF.

The chain has TRBV28 and TRBJ2-7, with TRBD2 matching over 11 bases. Germline V CDR1 and CDR2: MDHEN, SYDVKM. The CDR3 has 14 residues. Losses at the gene ends were 4 bases for V and 7 bases for J; bases not matched to a gene: 6. CDR3 protein: CASSYSGRAGEQYF. The CDR3 DNA is TGTGCCAGCAGTTATAGCGGGAGGGCCGGAGAGCAGTACTTC.

This chain joins TRBV11-2 and TRBJ2-7; TRBD1 agrees at 10 bases. Germline values: CDR1 SGHAT, CDR2 FQNNGV. This CDR3 is built from 14 residues. Trimming at V came to 5 bases and at J to 4 bases, leaving 5 bases not matched to a gene. The CDR3 nucleotides are TGTGCCAGCAGCGAGACAGGGGGCTCGTACGAGCAGTACTTC. Translating gives CASSETGGSYEQYF.

This clone has just one count. This chain links TRBV9 with TRBJ1-3, with a weak D call TRBD1 (5 bases). Trimming cost V 3 bases and J 3 bases, with 16 bases left between them. The CDR3 spans 16 residues. The germline gives CDR1 SGDLS, CDR2 YYNGEE. The CDR3 loop is CASSAVVGGYGNTIYF. For the CDR3, the DNA is TGTGCCAGCAGCGCGGTAGTGGGGGGGTATGGAAACACCATATATTTT.

This sequence joins TRBV24-1 and TRBJ2-3; D is ambiguous. V was trimmed by 0 bases and J by 1 base, leaving 10 bases between them. The CDR3 runs 16 residues. The germline V gene has CDR1 KGHDR and CDR2 SFDVKD. The CDR3 DNA is TGTGCCACCAGTGATTTGCGGCGAGGTGGCACAGATACGCAGTATTTT. It specifies CATSDLRRGGTDTQYF.

This sequence joins TRBV12-5 and TRBJ1-4; a weak D match, TRBD1 (5 bases). The CDR3 loop spans 16 amino acids. The germline V and J ends were trimmed by 0 bases and 8 bases, with 16 bases remaining between them. The germline CDR1 and CDR2 sequences are LGHNT and FRNRAP. This CDR3 is CASGLVRAGRDEKLFF. The CDR3 DNA reads as TGTGCTAGTGGTTTGGTACGGGCAGGGAGGGACGAAAAACTGTTTTTT.

The genes are TRBV5-3 and TRBJ2-7, with 7 bases identical to TRBD1. TRBV5-3 is identified as an open reading frame with a role that is uncertain. The CDR3 has 12 amino acids. V trimming: 4 bases; J trimming: 8 bases; junction bases outside the gene matches: 6. CDR3 DNA: TGTGCCAGAAGCACCAACAGGGGTCAGCAGTACTTC. Residues: CARSTNRGQQYF.

The rearrangement links TRBV28 to TRBJ2-7; TRBD1 matches 9 bases. The CDR3 loop spans 17 amino acids. From germline, CDR1 is MDHEN and CDR2 SYDVKM. J gave up 2 bases and V 3 bases, and 11 bases lay outside the gene matches. The CDR3 coding sequence is TGTGCCAGCAGTTTTATTGTCTGGGGGACAGGGACCTACGAGCAGTACTTC. Protein product: CASSFIVWGTGTYEQYF.

The chain recombines TRBV29-1 with TRBJ2-7; D might be TRBD2 (6 bases). The V gene lost 3 bases and the J gene lost 7 bases, with 16 bases spanning the gap. Germline V CDR1 and CDR2: SQVTM, ANQGSEA. This CDR3 region has 13 residues. This CDR3 reads CSVERDGGREQYF. Written as DNA, the CDR3 is TGCAGCGTTGAGCGGGACGGCGGCCGGGAGCAGTACTTC.

The chain uses TRBV5-1 and TRBJ1-2; no clear D. Germline-derived CDR1 and CDR2 are SGHRS and YFSETQ. V gave up 3 bases and J gave up 4 bases, with 16 bases separating them. The CDR3 totals 15 residues. In nucleotides, the CDR3 is TGCGCCAGCAGCTCCCCGGGAGCAAACCTCTATGGCTACACCTTC. Its translation: CASSSPGANLYGYTF.

This sequence joins TRBV18 and TRBJ2-5, with 9 positions matching TRBD1. In germline, CDR1 is KGHSH, CDR2 LQKENI. The CDR3 runs to 16 residues. The ends lost 2 bases at V and 5 bases at J; junction bases unmatched: 9. As DNA, the CDR3 is TGTGCCAGCTCACCAATCACCAACAGGGGGCGGGAGACCCAGTACTTC. Its translation is CASSPITNRGRETQYF.

The chain carries TRBV5-4 and TRBJ2-7; D may be TRBD2 (5 bases). Between the trimmed V and J ends, which lost 3 bases and 3 bases, there was a span of 13 bases. Germline CDR1 SGHNT, CDR2 YYREEE (reference sequence). The CDR3 is made up of 14 amino acids. CDR3 in amino acids: CASSSPGGYYEQYF. The CDR3 DNA follows: TGTGCCAGCAGCTCTCCCGGAGGATACTACGAGCAGTACTTC.

This CDR3 reads CAISEGWAGPDEQYF. CDR3 nucleotides: TGTGCCATCAGTGAAGGCTGGGCAGGGCCGGACGAGCAGTACTTC. V and J are TRBV10-3 and TRBJ2-7; perhaps TRBD1 as D (5 bases). This CDR3 has 15 residues. Trimming removed 3 bases at V and 5 bases at J, with 17 bases between. From germline, CDR1 is ENHRY and CDR2 SYGVKD.

The chain carries TRBV5-1 and TRBJ2-7, with TRBD1 as a possible D gene (6 bases). V lost 4 bases and J lost 5, with 16 bases in between. The CDR3 sequence is 14 residues long. The germline V gene has CDR1 SGHRS and CDR2 YFSETQ. The CDR3 protein is CASSVGAGVNEQYF. The CDR3 region has the DNA TGCGCCAGCAGCGTGGGGGCAGGGGTCAACGAGCAGTACTTC.

The V and J genes are TRBV15 and TRBJ1-2, with TRBD1 as a possible D gene (6 bases). Germline CDR1 LNHNV, CDR2 YYDKDF (reference sequence). V was cut by 1 base and J by 4 bases, with 19 bases left in between. This CDR3 contains 17 residues. CDR3 bases: TGTGCCACCAGCAGAGCCATGGGAACAGGGACCGTCTATGGCTACACCTTC. It is translated as CATSRAMGTGTVYGYTF.

V is TRBV2 and J is TRBJ2-1; D possibly corresponds to TRBD2 (6 bases). V was trimmed by 7 bases and J by 5 bases, leaving 15 bases between them. Germline V lookup: CDR1 SNHLY, CDR2 FYNNEI. The CDR3 is 14 amino acids. The CDR3 region has the DNA TGTGCCAGCACCCGGCAGGGCGGGAACAATGAGCAGTTCTTC. Amino acids: CASTRQGGNNEQFF.

This clone was recorded a few times. This rearrangement joins TRBV5-1 to TRBJ2-2; perhaps TRBD1 as D (6 bases). V lost 1 base, J lost 8 bases, and 15 bases lay in between. This CDR3 is 15 amino acids long. Per the germline V gene, CDR1 is SGHRS and CDR2 is YFSETQ. The CDR3 is CASSLMAGVGGELFF. CDR3 DNA sequence: TGCGCCAGCAGCTTGATGGCAGGGGTAGGAGGGGAGCTGTTTTTT.

The chain combines TRBV30 with TRBJ2-5; maybe TRBD2 (5 bases). V lost 3 bases and J 5 bases, leaving 10 bases between the germline ends. The CDR3 is 12 residues long. Germline assignment: CDR1 GTSNPN and CDR2 SVGIG (reference sequence). The CDR3 region has the DNA TGTGCCTGGAGCAGAAGGAGGGAGACCCAGTACTTC. This translates into CAWSRRRETQYF. Based on the CDR3 plus reference TRBV30 and TRBJ2-5, the full variable domain is SQTIHQWPATLVQPVGSPLSLECTVEGTSNPNLYWYRQAAGRGLQLLFYSVGIGQISSEVPQNLSASRPQDRQFILSSKKLLLSDSGFYLCAWSRRRETQYFGPGTRLLVL.

This chain links TRBV19 with TRBJ1-5; 8 nucleotides match TRBD1. Germline lookup yields CDR1 LNHDA and CDR2 SQIVND (reference sequence). This CDR3 region has 15 residues. Trimming cost V 7 bases and J 6 bases; bases outside gene matches: 11. CDR3 bases: TGTGCCAGTATCGCAGACAGGGGAACTACTCAGCCCCAGCATTTT. It codes for CASIADRGTTQPQHF.

The rearrangement uses TRBV19 and TRBJ2-2; a weak D match, TRBD1 (5 bases). Deletions cut 2 bases from V and 7 bases from J, with 11 bases between. CDR3 length: 14 residues. Germline-derived CDR1 and CDR2 are LNHDA and SQIVND (reference sequence). The CDR3 DNA sequence: TGTGCCAGTAGTATATTCAGGGTGGACGGGGAGCTGTTTTTT. Translation: CASSIFRVDGELFF.

The CDR3 sequence: CASSMSGLAGSEQYF. The CDR3 coding sequence is TGTGCCAGTAGTATGTCTGGACTAGCGGGGTCGGAGCAGTACTTC. The chain joins TRBV19 to TRBJ2-7, with 12 bases fitting TRBD2. The CDR3 runs to 15 residues. Germline V gene sequence: CDR1 LNHDA, CDR2 SQIVND (reference sequence). The trim removed 3 bases at V and 7 bases at J, leaving 7 bases unmatched.

The CDR3 sequence is CASSPTPSGYTDTQYF. The CDR3 DNA reads TGTGCCAGCTCACCAACCCCTAGCGGATACACAGATACGCAGTATTTT. This chain uses TRBV18 with TRBJ2-3; TRBD2 aligns across 7 bases. V lost 2 bases to trimming and J lost 2 bases; unmatched junction nucleotides: 7. This CDR3 is built from 16 residues. CDR1 KGHSH and CDR2 LQKENI come from the germline V gene.

The chain carries TRBV27 and TRBJ2-7; 7 bases are a match to TRBD2. The CDR3 runs to 17 residues. V trimming: 4 bases; J trimming: 3 bases; junction bases outside the gene matches: 15. Germline lookup yields CDR1 MNHEY and CDR2 SMNVEV (reference sequence). CDR3 nucleotide sequence: TGTGCCAGCAGTTCCCGCAAGGGAGGGATCTTCGACTACGAGCAGTACTTC. It encodes CASSSRKGGIFDYEQYF.

This chain links TRBV28 with TRBJ2-5; D gene uncertain. Germline CDR1 reads MDHEN; CDR2 reads SYDVKM. This CDR3 comprises 13 residues. V was pared by 3 bases and J by 3 bases, with 8 bases between. DNA of the CDR3: TGTGCCAGCAGTTTCCCACCAGAAGAGACCCAGTACTTC. Translated, it gives CASSFPPEETQYF.